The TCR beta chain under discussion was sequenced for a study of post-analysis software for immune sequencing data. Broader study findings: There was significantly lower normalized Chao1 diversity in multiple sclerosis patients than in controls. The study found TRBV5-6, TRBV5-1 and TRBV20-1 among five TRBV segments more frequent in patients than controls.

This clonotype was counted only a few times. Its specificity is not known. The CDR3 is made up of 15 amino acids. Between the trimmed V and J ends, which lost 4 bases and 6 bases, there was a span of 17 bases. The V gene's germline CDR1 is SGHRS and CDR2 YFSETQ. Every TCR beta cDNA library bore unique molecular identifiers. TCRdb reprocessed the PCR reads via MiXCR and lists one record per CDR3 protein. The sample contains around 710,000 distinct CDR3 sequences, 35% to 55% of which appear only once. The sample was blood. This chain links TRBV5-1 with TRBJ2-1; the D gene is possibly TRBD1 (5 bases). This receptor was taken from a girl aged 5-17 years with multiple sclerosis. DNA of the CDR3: TGCGCCAGCAGCCCCTCCTTCAGGGTAGTCAATGAGCAGTTCTTC. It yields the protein CASSPSFRVVNEQFF.